Below, 29 T cell receptor beta chains from the same sample are listed, as sequenced in a study. Amplification of TRBV12-4/TRBJ1-2 clonotypes used adaptor-ligated barcode primers. TCRdb itself ran the multiplex PCR reads through MiXCR, one entry per CDR3 protein. The table has over 900 distinct CDR3 sequences, 6% seen once. The sample taken for sequencing was naive CD4+ T cells sorted from blood. Subset here: naive CD4+ T cells, CD4+CD45RA+CD25-. The receptors originated from a female donor with breast cancer.

This clonotype qualifies as large (0.1 to 1%). This sequence joins TRBV12-3 or TRBV12-4 and TRBJ1-2; possibly TRBD1 for D (5 bases). The CDR3 is 12 residues long. Trimming removed 3 bases from V and 5 bases from J, with 7 bases in between. CDR3 in amino acids: CASSFGTYGYTF. In DNA, the CDR3 is TGTGCCAGCAGTTTTGGGACGTATGGCTACACCTTC.

This clonotype qualifies as medium-sized (0.01 to 0.1%). The chain combines TRBV12-3 or TRBV12-4 with TRBJ1-2, with 7 positions matching TRBD1. With V trimmed by 6 bases and J by 4 bases, 5 bases remained unmatched. This CDR3 is built from 13 residues. The CDR3 bases are TGTGCCAGCAGCCAGGGACAGTTCTATGGCTACACCTTC. This encodes CASSQGQFYGYTF.

By proportion, this clonotype is medium-sized. This chain joins TRBV12-3 or TRBV12-4 and TRBJ1-2; possible D gene TRBD1, 6 bases. V was shortened by 2 bases and J by 5 bases, with 15 bases between the two germline ends. CDR3 size: 15 residues. CDR3 DNA sequence: TGTGCCAGCAGTTTAAAGGGTACAGGGTTGTATGGCTACACCTTC. Protein product: CASSLKGTGLYGYTF.

This clonotype rates as medium-sized. The rearrangement joins TRBV12-3 or TRBV12-4 to TRBJ1-2; D is unresolved. The ends were cut back, 2 bases at V and 3 bases at J, with 7 bases in the middle. The CDR3 has 13 residues. CDR3 coding DNA: TGTGCCAGCAGTTTAACTGCCTACTATGGCTACACCTTC. Its translation is CASSLTAYYGYTF.

This clonotype is large in the sample. The J gene is TRBJ1-2, the V gene TRBV12-3 or TRBV12-4; perhaps TRBD1 as D (6 bases). The V and J ends lost 4 bases and 6 bases respectively, with 9 bases between them. The CDR3 sequence is 12 residues long. For the CDR3, the DNA is TGTGCCAGCAGTTCCGACAGGCATGGCTACACCTTC. It translates to CASSSDRHGYTF.

By share, this clonotype ranks as medium-sized. The V and J genes are TRBV12-3 or TRBV12-4 and TRBJ1-2; 7 bases map to TRBD1. This CDR3 spans 13 amino acids. Trimming took 1 base from V and 4 from J; bases not matched to a gene: 0. CDR3 DNA sequence: TGTGCCAGCAGTTTAGACAGGGGCTATGGCTACACCTTC. Translation gives CASSLDRGYGYTF.

This clonotype is labeled as medium-sized. This chain joins TRBV12-3 or TRBV12-4 and TRBJ1-2; TRBD1 might be the D (5 bases). The CDR3 totals 14 residues. With 7 bases removed from V and 8 bases from J, the gap between germline ends came to 20 bases. CDR3 protein: CASTNSGTSEGYTF. The CDR3 nucleotides read TGTGCCAGCACTAATTCCGGGACCTCGGAAGGCTACACCTTC.

By sample fraction, this clonotype is large. The chain employs TRBV12-3 or TRBV12-4 and TRBJ1-2; tentative D call: TRBD1 (5 bases). V lost 8 bases, J lost 3 bases, and 13 bases lay in between. The CDR3 contains 13 residues. The CDR3 coding sequence is TGTGCCAGCTCTGTGGGGCACGACTATGGCTACACCTTC. Translation: CASSVGHDYGYTF.

This clonotype was seen more than once but under ten times. The chain links TRBV12-3 or TRBV12-4 to TRBJ1-2; D is perhaps TRBD1 (5 bases). V was cut by 7 bases and J by 0 bases, with 15 bases left in between. The CDR3 runs to 15 residues. CDR3 in DNA: TGTGCCAGCACCTCCACGACAGTTCCTAACTATGGCTACACCTTC. Protein sequence: CASTSTTVPNYGYTF.

By share of the sample, this clonotype is medium-sized. V and J are TRBV12-3 or TRBV12-4 and TRBJ1-2; no definite D call. This CDR3 is 12 amino acids long. V lost 2 bases and J lost 7, with 8 bases in between. CDR3 bases: TGTGCCAGCAGTTTATCCCCGGGTGGCTACACCTTC. It translates to CASSLSPGGYTF.

This clonotype is labeled large. The chain couples TRBV12-3 or TRBV12-4 to TRBJ1-2; TRBD1 is a possible D gene (5 bases). V was shortened by 5 bases and J by 7 bases, with 11 bases between the two germline ends. This CDR3 contains 12 residues. DNA of the CDR3: TGTGCCAGCAGTGACAGAATCGCTGGCTACACCTTC. Amino acid sequence: CASSDRIAGYTF.

This clonotype is classed as medium-sized. The V gene is TRBV12-3 or TRBV12-4, the J gene TRBJ1-2; TRBD1 is a possible D gene (5 bases). Trimming removed 7 bases from V and 7 bases from J, with 13 bases in between. The CDR3 has 12 amino acids. The CDR3: CASTQGWGGYTF. The CDR3 DNA reads as TGTGCCAGCACCCAGGGTTGGGGTGGCTACACCTTC.

This clonotype was counted a few times. The V gene is TRBV12-3 or TRBV12-4, the J gene TRBJ1-2; no firm D call. The CDR3 is 13 residues long. Trimming removed 2 bases at V and 5 bases at J, with 9 bases between. The CDR3 DNA reads as TGTGCCAGCAGTTTATTTTCGAGGTATGGCTACACCTTC. This encodes CASSLFSRYGYTF.

This rearrangement joins TRBV12-3 or TRBV12-4 to TRBJ1-2; possible D gene TRBD1, 5 bases. V lost 5 bases, J lost 6 bases, and 10 bases lay in between. The CDR3 runs 12 residues. In DNA form, the CDR3 reads TGTGCCAGCAGTCCGGGGACCAATGGCTACACCTTC. Encoded protein: CASSPGTNGYTF.

This clonotype is classed as large. CDR3 residues: CASRPRGWGYTF. The CDR3 DNA follows: TGTGCCAGCAGACCCAGGGGATGGGGCTACACCTTC. V usage is TRBV12-3 or TRBV12-4 and J usage is TRBJ1-2, with D maybe TRBD1 (6 bases). The CDR3 is 12 amino acids. V was cut by 6 bases and J by 8 bases, with 13 bases left in between.

The chain employs TRBV12-3 or TRBV12-4 and TRBJ1-2, with 8 bases matching TRBD1. The CDR3 runs to 15 residues. Germline trimming cut 6 bases from V and 5 bases from J; bases unmatched to any gene: 11. CDR3 sequence (DNA): TGTGCCAGCAGGGGACGGACAGGGAACCAGTATGGCTACACCTTC. The encoded protein is CASRGRTGNQYGYTF.

By share of the sample, this clonotype is medium-sized. The CDR3 spells CASSLYYGYTF. The CDR3 DNA is TGTGCCAGCAGTCTCTACTATGGCTACACCTTC. The chain employs TRBV12-3 or TRBV12-4 and TRBJ1-2; D unclear. Trimming removed 5 bases at V and 3 bases at J, with 4 bases between. The CDR3 covers 11 residues.

This clonotype was picked up many times. V gene TRBV12-3 or TRBV12-4 combines with J gene TRBJ1-2; D is undetermined. The CDR3 is 16 residues long. Deletions cut 0 bases from V and 0 bases from J, with 11 bases between. The CDR3 bases are TGTGCCAGCAGTTTAGCTCCCGCCACAGCTAACTATGGCTACACCTTC. This encodes CASSLAPATANYGYTF.

In its sample, this clonotype ranks as medium-sized (0.01 to 0.1%). The chain links TRBV12-3 or TRBV12-4 to TRBJ1-2; maybe TRBD1 (6 bases). This CDR3 contains 14 residues. V gave up 6 bases and J gave up 6 bases, with 17 bases separating them. The CDR3 loop is CASRPSQGIHGYTF. The CDR3 nucleotides read TGTGCCAGCAGACCGTCACAGGGTATTCATGGCTACACCTTC.

Within the sample, this clonotype is medium-sized. The chain employs TRBV12-3 or TRBV12-4 and TRBJ1-2; perhaps TRBD1 as D (5 bases). Trimming pared 2 bases from V and 2 bases from J, leaving 12 bases between. This CDR3 is 15 amino acids long. The CDR3 region has the DNA TGTGCCAGCAGTTTAATCAGGGCCGAAAACTATGGCTACACCTTC. Its translation: CASSLIRAENYGYTF.

By share, this clonotype ranks as large. The chain is built from TRBV12-3 or TRBV12-4 and TRBJ1-2; D remains ambiguous. V was shortened by 2 bases and J by 6 bases, with 4 bases between the two germline ends. The CDR3 totals 11 residues. CDR3 bases: TGTGCCAGCAGTTTAATTCATGGCTACACCTTC. It specifies CASSLIHGYTF.

By sample fraction, this clonotype is medium-sized. The V and J genes are TRBV12-3 or TRBV12-4 and TRBJ1-2, with a weak D call TRBD1 (6 bases). The V end lost 6 bases, the J end lost 7 bases, and 12 bases lay between the germline ends. The CDR3 length is 12 residues. CDR3 sequence: CASSQDSFGYTF. The CDR3 coding sequence is TGTGCCAGCAGCCAGGACAGTTTTGGCTACACCTTC.

Sample share makes this clonotype medium-sized. The gene calls are TRBV12-3 or TRBV12-4 and TRBJ1-2; D gene unclear. The CDR3 is made up of 14 amino acids. Trimming removed 2 bases at V and 1 base at J, with 8 bases between. The CDR3 nucleotides are TGTGCCAGCAGTTTATCAGGAAATAACTATGGCTACACCTTC. It yields the protein CASSLSGNNYGYTF.

This clonotype is medium-sized. The chain couples TRBV12-3 or TRBV12-4 to TRBJ1-2, with D hard to call. Trimming removed 2 bases from V and 5 bases from J, with 9 bases in between. CDR3 size: 13 residues. The CDR3, as DNA: TGTGCCAGCAGTTTAAAGGCGGAATATGGCTACACCTTC. Amino acids: CASSLKAEYGYTF.

This clonotype is judged medium-sized. V gene TRBV12-3 or TRBV12-4 combines with J gene TRBJ1-2; no clear D gene. The length of the CDR3 is 12 residues. V lost 3 bases, J lost 6 bases, and 8 bases lay in between. The CDR3 loop reads CASSFTGNGYTF. The CDR3, as DNA: TGTGCCAGCAGTTTTACGGGAAATGGCTACACCTTC.

This clonotype is large (0.1 to 1%) within its sample. The V gene is TRBV12-3 or TRBV12-4, the J gene TRBJ1-2, with no clear D. V was cut by 2 bases and J by 0 bases, with 10 bases left in between. The CDR3 contains 15 residues. CDR3 nucleotide sequence: TGTGCCAGCAGTTTACTCTCCTTAGCTAACTATGGCTACACCTTC. Translated, it gives CASSLLSLANYGYTF.

By its share, this clonotype is medium-sized. The V gene is TRBV12-3 or TRBV12-4, the J gene TRBJ1-2; perhaps TRBD1 as D (6 bases). Trimming took 3 bases from V and 4 from J, leaving 12 bases between them. This CDR3 is built from 14 residues. DNA of the CDR3: TGTGCCAGCAGTTTGACAGGCCCGAGCTATGGCTACACCTTC. It is translated as CASSLTGPSYGYTF.

By its share, this clonotype is medium-sized. The V and J genes are TRBV12-3 or TRBV12-4 and TRBJ1-2, with D unclear. The CDR3 loop spans 13 amino acids. Trimming took 3 bases from V and 4 from J, leaving 9 bases between them. CDR3 sequence: CASSFKLSYGYTF. DNA of the CDR3: TGTGCCAGCAGTTTTAAGTTGTCCTATGGCTACACCTTC.

By sample share, this clonotype is medium-sized. This chain links TRBV12-3 or TRBV12-4 with TRBJ1-2, with D unclear. The CDR3 is made up of 13 amino acids. Trimming removed 3 bases from V and 6 bases from J, with 11 bases in between. CDR3 bases: TGTGCCAGCAGTTTGCGGAGGTTAGATGGCTACACCTTC. It translates to CASSLRRLDGYTF.